This TCR beta chain was sequenced in a study of blood T cell repertoires in COVID-19. Turning to the study itself: Sample material is recorded as cDNA or gDNA derived from T cells, B-cell-depleted T cells, or PBMCs.

The repertoire was sequenced with immunoSEQ multiplex PCR; TCRdb's copy has only in-frame clones and lacks some. The sample lists 200,000 or so clones; 79% were seen once. The germline V gene has CDR1 SGHTA and CDR2 FQGNSA. CDR3 length equals 15 residues. The V segment lost 2 bases and the J segment 4 bases; nucleotides outside the gene matches: 5. V usage is TRBV7-2 and J usage is TRBJ2-5; 9 bases line up with TRBD2. Sequencing input: peripheral blood. This receptor was taken from a man in his sixties with active or convalescent COVID-19. The CDR3 region has the DNA TGTGCCAGCAGCTTACTAGCGGGATGGGGAGAGACCCAGTACTTC. Protein: CASSLLAGWGETQYF.